Each of the 11 T cell receptor beta chains below was sequenced from the same sample in a study of T cell responses to AZD1222 COVID-19 vaccine. Using immunoSEQ multiplex PCR, the repertoire was profiled, and TCRdb retains in-frame clones only, with some absent. The sample has about 140,000 clones, about 90% seen once. The sequencing here drew on peripheral blood, taken on day 0 of AZD1222 vaccination. All receptors come from an adult in good health.

The sample holds a few counts of this clone. This sequence joins TRBV7-9 and TRBJ1-2; no clear D gene. V shed 4 bases and J shed 2 bases, with 17 bases lying between them. The CDR3 covers 16 residues. Germline loops: CDR1 SEHNR, CDR2 FQNEAQ (reference sequence). DNA for the CDR3: TGTGCCAGCAGCTCAGGAGGGCTCTTGCCCAACTATGGCTACACCTTC. Residues: CASSSGGLLPNYGYTF.

The chain combines TRBV5-6 with TRBJ2-1; a possible D gene is TRBD2 (5 bases). The CDR3 loop spans 16 amino acids. From germline, CDR1 is SGHDT and CDR2 YYEEEE. Trimming stripped 4 bases from V and 1 base from J, with 15 bases between. The CDR3 nucleotides are TGTGCCAGCAGCCGCGACTATATCCTGTCCTACAATGAGCAGTTCTTC. Its translation is CASSRDYILSYNEQFF.

The rearrangement uses TRBV21-1 and TRBJ2-3; TRBD1, the table's D call, lacks a check against the DNA. TRBV21-1 is described as a pseudogene. This CDR3 contains 17 residues. CDR3 sequence: CASSKEGTEQDTDTQYF. The CDR3 DNA sequence: TGTGCCAGCAGCAAAGAAGGGACAGAACAGGACACAGATACGCAGTATTTT.

The V and J genes are TRBV18 and TRBJ1-3; no definite D call. Between the trimmed V and J ends, which lost 3 bases and 0 bases, there was a span of 9 bases. Germline lookup yields CDR1 KGHSH and CDR2 LQKENI. CDR3 length: 15 residues. CDR3 nucleotide sequence: TGTGCCAGCTCACCCCTGGGAGGCTCTGGAAACACCATATATTTT. Translation: CASSPLGGSGNTIYF.

The rearrangement uses TRBV9 and TRBJ2-7; no firm D call. Germline assignment: CDR1 SGDLS and CDR2 YYNGEE. The CDR3 has 14 amino acids. Trimming took off 4 bases at V and 3 bases at J, with 14 bases between the two ends. Here the CDR3 reads CASSRNVGFYEQYF. CDR3 nucleotide sequence: TGTGCCAGCAGCCGAAATGTTGGCTTCTACGAGCAGTACTTC.

The chain links TRBV11-2 to TRBJ2-3; D ambiguous. The CDR3 spans 15 residues. From germline, CDR1 is SGHAT and CDR2 FQNNGV. The V gene lost 1 base and the J gene lost 6 bases, with 14 bases spanning the gap. CDR3 region: CASSLGSGIVDTQYF. Here the CDR3 DNA reads TGTGCCAGCAGCTTAGGGAGTGGGATAGTGGATACGCAGTATTTT.

The chain joins TRBV15 to TRBJ1-3; unclear D gene. The CDR3 loop spans 15 amino acids. Trimming left V 1 base short and J 4 bases short, with 11 bases between. Germline CDR1 LNHNV, CDR2 YYDKDF (reference sequence). CDR3 DNA sequence: TGTGCCACCAGCAGAGCCGGCGACTTAGGAAACACCATATATTTT. Protein: CATSRAGDLGNTIYF.

The CDR3 spells CASRLTGSNTEAFF. CDR3 DNA: TGTGCCAGCAGGTTGACAGGGTCGAACACTGAAGCTTTCTTT. This chain joins TRBV25-1 and TRBJ1-1; 7 nucleotides match TRBD1. The germline V gene has CDR1 MGHDK and CDR2 SYGVNS. The CDR3 runs 14 residues. The trim removed 6 bases at V and 1 base at J, leaving 5 bases unmatched.

The chain recombines TRBV27 with TRBJ2-7; maybe TRBD1 (5 bases). Looked up from germline, CDR1 is MNHEY and CDR2 is SMNVEV (reference sequence). The CDR3 is 15 residues long. The V gene lost 5 bases and the J gene lost 7 bases, with 21 bases spanning the gap. The DNA for the CDR3 is TGTGCCAGCAGTCCCGACAGTTGGGAAATTGGGGAGCAGTACTTC. Its protein is CASSPDSWEIGEQYF.

This rearrangement joins TRBV10-3 to TRBJ2-1; tentative D call: TRBD2 (5 bases). V was trimmed by 6 bases and J by 5 bases, leaving 8 bases between them. CDR1 and CDR2 from the germline V gene are ENHRY and SYGVKD. This CDR3 region has 12 residues. The DNA for the CDR3 is TGTGCCATCAGGGACTTTGACAATGAGCAGTTCTTC. It is translated as CAIRDFDNEQFF.

The chain uses TRBV3-1 (or the pseudogene TRBV3-2) and TRBJ1-5; 9 positions agree with TRBD1. The CDR3 has 20 residues. Trimming took 4 bases from V and 0 from J; bases not matched to a gene: 16. The germline CDR1 and CDR2 sequences are LGHDT and YNNKEL (reference sequence). The CDR3 region has the DNA TGTGCCAGCAGCCCAGAAGCTCGGGACAGGGTTCCTTATAGCAATCAGCCCCAGCATTTT. As protein: CASSPEARDRVPYSNQPQHF.